This T cell receptor (beta chain) came from a study of T cells expressing NK-cell markers. Making the TCR beta cDNA relied on 5'RACE template switching with UMIs. TCRdb re-analyzed the 5' RACE reads; it lists each CDR3 protein once, without DNA. The sample is made up of some 390,000 distinct CDR3 sequences, and the top ten hold around a tenth of it. In regard to this clonotype: What it binds is unknown.

Whole-study findings and limits: Leadership of the CD3+CD56-NKG2C+ fraction also belonged to these clonotypes in several donors.

The CDR3 is 16 residues long. The sample was blood T cells: a sorted CD56 or NKG2C T cell subset, CD4+ or CD8+ T cells, or bulk PBMC T cells (not recorded which). The chain employs TRBV12-3 or TRBV12-4 and TRBJ1-1. The receptor was derived from a woman between 45 and 65 years old in good health. CDR3 amino acids: CASSLGSRGPNTEAFF.